The rows below give T cell receptor beta chains drawn from one sample of a study of T cell repertoires in cytomegalovirus infection. TCRdb used MiXCR to reprocess the reads, holding one entry per CDR3 protein. The sample records 270,000 or so distinct CDR3 sequences, about a sixth being singletons. Sequencing was carried out using CD8+ T cells from PBMCs. These receptors were taken from a human donor in good health (CMV status not recorded). Some clones in this sample may be carry-over from other donors' samples. Each CDR3 is given with its conserved first and last residue. D genes are given only for firm matches. Expanded clones are given a class, and other clones once, few, many or no size at all.

>many|TRBV7-2|14|TRBD2|TRBJ2-1
CASSWSGGHNEQFF
TGTGCCAGCAGCTGGAGCGGGGGTCACAATGAGCAGTTCTTC
>many|TRBV20-1|15|.|TRBJ2-2
CSARTVPKGTGELFF
TGCAGTGCTAGAACAGTCCCAAAGGGCACCGGGGAGCTGTTTTTT
>many|TRBV12-3/TRBV12-4|15|.|TRBJ2-1
CASRSTGSSYNEQFF
TGTGCCAGCAGGTCGACGGGGAGCTCCTACAATGAGCAGTTCTTC
>few|TRBV15|15|.|TRBJ1-1
CATSRDQGGLAEAFF
TGTGCCACCAGCAGAGATCAAGGGGGTCTTGCTGAAGCTTTCTTT
>.|TRBV3-1|16|.|TRBJ2-1
CASSPGHLDFYNEQFF
TGTGCCAGCAGCCCGGGACACCTCGATTTTTACAATGAGCAGTTCTTC
>once|TRBV29-1|13|.|TRBJ2-7
CSVALTASYEQYF
TGCAGCGTTGCGCTGACAGCATCCTACGAGCAGTACTTC
>.|TRBV4-1|15|.|TRBJ2-3
CASSQMTYRTDTQYF
TGCGCCAGCAGCCAAATGACATATCGCACAGATACGCAGTATTTT
>.|TRBV11-3|16|.|TRBJ2-1
CASSESWRSSYNEQFF
TGTGCCAGCAGCGAATCGTGGAGAAGCTCCTACAATGAGCAGTTCTTC
>many|TRBV7-9|19|.|TRBJ1-2
CASSSASWVSGPSNYGYTF
TGTGCCAGCAGCTCCGCCAGTTGGGTCTCGGGACCCTCTAACTATGGCTACACCTTC
>many|TRBV12-3/TRBV12-4|13|.|TRBJ2-7
CASSLDLAYEQYF
TGTGCCAGCAGTTTAGATTTAGCCTACGAGCAGTACTTC
>few|TRBV7-3|13|TRBD2|TRBJ2-1
CASGPGGVDEQFF
TGTGCCAGTGGGCCGGGGGGAGTGGATGAGCAGTTCTTC
>many|TRBV11-2|15|TRBD1|TRBJ1-1
CASSLASGGRTEAFF
TGTGCCAGCAGCTTAGCCTCAGGGGGCCGCACTGAAGCTTTCTTT
>few|TRBV5-1|15|TRBD1|TRBJ2-7
CASSPDRGRTYEQYF
TGCGCCAGCAGCCCAGACAGGGGGCGGACCTACGAGCAGTACTTC
>.|TRBV12-5|15|.|TRBJ1-1
CASGKALGENTEAFF
TGTGCTAGTGGTAAAGCCCTGGGGGAGAACACTGAAGCTTTCTTT
>few|TRBV6-5|13|TRBD1|TRBJ2-5
CASSQWDRTLEYF
TGTGCCAGCAGTCAATGGGACAGAACTCTGGAGTACTTC
>few|TRBV4-2|15|.|TRBJ2-3
CASSQDGRGPDTQYF
TGTGCCAGCAGCCAAGATGGGCGGGGGCCAGATACGCAGTATTTT
>many|TRBV19|11|.|TRBJ2-7
CASRSSYEQYF
TGTGCCAGCAGGAGCTCCTACGAGCAGTACTTC
>.|TRBV19|18|TRBD1|TRBJ2-1
CASSISGGTGHTYNEQFF
TGTGCCAGTAGTATAAGTGGTGGGACAGGTCATACATACAATGAGCAGTTCTTC
>few|TRBV6-2/TRBV6-3|17|.|TRBJ1-1
CASSIQAGFGFRTEAFF
TGTGCCAGCAGCATACAGGCGGGATTTGGGTTTCGCACTGAAGCTTTCTTT
>many|TRBV7-2|15|.|TRBJ2-5
CASSLGPGLMETQYF
TGTGCCAGCAGCTTAGGGCCAGGGTTGATGGAGACCCAGTACTTC
>.|TRBV28|15|.|TRBJ2-3
CASSSGAGATDTQYF
TGTGCCAGCTCGTCGGGGGCAGGGGCCACAGATACGCAGTATTTT
>many|TRBV7-6|12|.|TRBJ1-1
CASSSNRVEAFF
TGTGCCAGCAGCTCGAACAGGGTTGAAGCTTTCTTT
>many|TRBV6-5|15|.|TRBJ1-4
CASSYSRQYHEKLFF
TGTGCCAGCAGTTACTCGCGACAGTATCATGAAAAACTGTTTTTT
>many|TRBV7-3|16|.|TRBJ1-4
CASSVGWAGAGEKLFF
TGTGCCAGCAGCGTCGGGTGGGCGGGGGCAGGGGAAAAACTGTTTTTT
>few|TRBV7-6|14|TRBD1|TRBJ1-5
CASSAGTGPQPQHF
TGTGCCAGCAGCGCAGGGACAGGCCCTCAGCCCCAGCATTTT
>few|TRBV7-9|15|TRBD1|TRBJ2-6
CASTGQGSGANVLTF
TGTGCCAGCACAGGACAGGGATCTGGGGCCAACGTCCTGACTTTC
>.|TRBV19|16|TRBD1|TRBJ2-1
CASSIEWAGGGNEQFF
TGTGCCAGTAGTATAGAATGGGCAGGGGGTGGCAATGAGCAGTTCTTC
>.|TRBV19|12|.|TRBJ1-1
CASTTSNTEAFF
TGTGCCAGTACTACTTCGAACACTGAAGCTTTCTTT
>few|TRBV19|15|.|TRBJ1-5
CASSIRQNSNQPQHF
TGTGCCAGTAGTATTCGACAGAATAGCAATCAGCCCCAGCATTTT
>many|TRBV7-6|13|.|TRBJ1-2
CASSFGTDYGYTF
TGTGCCAGCAGCTTCGGGACTGACTATGGCTACACCTTC
>.|TRBV5-4|17|TRBD1|TRBJ2-1
CASSLGDRGGPYNEQFF
TGTGCCAGCAGCTTGGGGGACAGGGGAGGCCCCTACAATGAGCAGTTCTTC
>once|TRBV6-8|16|TRBD2|TRBJ2-1
CASSPYAGGPYNEQFF
TGTGCCAGCAGCCCGTATGCGGGGGGGCCCTACAATGAGCAGTTCTTC
>few|TRBV20-1|12|TRBD1|TRBJ1-2
CSALGQGTGYTF
TGCAGTGCTTTGGGACAGGGAACCGGCTACACCTTC
>few|TRBV7-6|18|TRBD1|TRBJ2-7
CASSLGPNTGTAPFEQYF
TGTGCCAGCAGCTTAGGGCCAAATACCGGGACAGCCCCTTTTGAGCAGTACTTC
>many|TRBV7-3|13|.|TRBJ1-1
CASSLFGDTEAFF
TGTGCCAGCAGCTTATTCGGGGACACTGAAGCTTTCTTT
>.|TRBV6-6|15|.|TRBJ2-1
CASSYSGAGIDEQFF
TGTGCCAGCAGTTACTCAGGGGCCGGTATCGATGAGCAGTTCTTC
>.|TRBV29-1|13|.|TRBJ2-3
CSVRGGKTDTQYF
TGCAGCGTTCGAGGGGGGAAGACAGATACGCAGTATTTT
>many|TRBV7-2|12|.|TRBJ2-1
CASSSGDWGQFF
TGTGCCAGCAGCTCCGGGGACTGGGGGCAGTTCTTC
>.|TRBV4-3|16|.|TRBJ2-7
CASSQDRFGGAYEQYF
TGCGCCAGCAGCCAAGATCGGTTTGGCGGAGCATACGAGCAGTACTTC
>many|TRBV7-6|16|TRBD1|TRBJ2-7
CASSHRTGGDLAEQYF
TGTGCCAGCAGCCATCGGACAGGGGGCGATTTAGCCGAGCAGTACTTC
>.|TRBV5-1|18|TRBD2|TRBJ2-3
CASSSESGLAGITDTQYF
TGCGCCAGCAGCTCCGAGTCGGGACTAGCGGGGATCACAGATACGCAGTATTTT
>.|TRBV19|13|.|TRBJ1-1
CASSIDSGGEAFF
TGTGCCAGTAGTATAGATTCAGGCGGAGAAGCTTTCTTT
>many|TRBV7-8|16|.|TRBJ2-3
CASSLGAGTSTDTQYF
TGTGCCAGCAGCTTAGGGGCAGGGACTAGCACAGATACGCAGTATTTT
>many|TRBV28|19|.|TRBJ2-1
CASSSEDTGTTLSYNEQFF
TGTGCCAGCAGTTCAGAGGACACCGGGACAACCCTCTCCTACAATGAGCAGTTCTTC
>.|TRBV29-1|17|TRBD2|TRBJ2-1
CSVVGTSGASSYNEQFF
TGCAGCGTTGTAGGGACTAGCGGGGCCAGCTCCTACAATGAGCAGTTCTTC
>few|TRBV2|14|.|TRBJ2-3
CASSDAGQADTQYF
TGTGCCAGCAGTGACGCCGGGCAGGCAGATACGCAGTATTTT